Listed here are 15 T cell receptor beta chains from one sample, sequenced in a study of blood T cell repertoires in COVID-19. Clones were sequenced by immunoSEQ multiplex PCR, and TCRdb holds only the in-frame ones, with some missing. This sample yields about 670,000 clones, of which around 89% are seen a single time; under 0.3% belongs to the top ten. Sequences were obtained from peripheral blood. All receptors derive from a woman aged 18-29 years with acute or convalescent COVID-19.

The chain carries TRBV6-5 and TRBJ2-2; tentative D call: TRBD1 (5 bases). Trimming shortened V by 4 bases and J by 4 bases, and 7 bases separated the two germline ends. CDR1 is MNHEY and CDR2 is SVGAGI in the germline V gene. The CDR3 is made up of 13 amino acids. The CDR3 loop is CASSFTGTGELFF. CDR3 DNA: TGTGCCAGCAGTTTTACAGGCACCGGGGAGCTGTTTTTT.

The V call is TRBV15, the J call TRBJ2-2, with D perhaps TRBD1 (5 bases). Looked up from germline, CDR1 is LNHNV and CDR2 is YYDKDF (reference sequence). V was cut by 2 bases and J by 3 bases, with 10 bases left in between. The length of the CDR3 is 15 residues. CDR3 in amino acids: CATSRRRDYTGELFF. The CDR3 bases are TGTGCCACCAGCAGACGCAGGGATTACACCGGGGAGCTGTTTTTT.

The rearrangement joins TRBV10-3 to TRBJ1-6, with 8 bases identical to TRBD1. Germline V gene data show CDR1 as ENHRY and CDR2 as SYGVKD. The V and J ends lost 4 bases and 6 bases, in that order; junction bases with no gene match: 5. This CDR3 is built from 15 residues. The CDR3 is CAISVTGEFNSPLHF. The CDR3 nucleotides read TGTGCCATCAGTGTGACAGGGGAGTTTAATTCACCCCTCCACTTT.

The chain combines TRBV3-1 (or the pseudogene TRBV3-2) with TRBJ2-7; TRBD1 agrees at 7 bases. Germline assignment: CDR1 LGHDT and CDR2 YNNKEL (reference sequence). The trim removed 1 base at V and 2 bases at J, leaving 17 bases unmatched. There are 19 residues in the CDR3. The CDR3 reads CASSQVLGTDFVCPYEQYF. The CDR3 DNA follows: TGTGCCAGCAGCCAAGTTTTGGGGACAGATTTTGTCTGCCCCTACGAGCAGTACTTC.

The genes are TRBV5-1 and TRBJ2-3; 11 positions agree with TRBD2. CDR3 length equals 16 residues. With V trimmed by 0 bases and J by 5 bases, 5 bases remained unmatched. Germline CDR1 reads SGHRS; CDR2 reads YFSETQ. The CDR3 coding sequence is TGCGCCAGCAGCTTGGGAGTAGCGGGGGGGAAAGATACGCAGTATTTT. This gives the protein CASSLGVAGGKDTQYF.

This sequence joins TRBV5-1 and TRBJ1-1, with D possibly being TRBD1 (5 bases). The CDR3 covers 18 residues. V dropped 0 bases and J dropped 0 bases, with 18 bases sitting between them. Germline V gene lookup returns CDR1 SGHRS and CDR2 YFSETQ. The CDR3 here is CASSLAEGAGPLNTEAFF. The DNA for the CDR3 is TGCGCCAGCAGCTTGGCCGAAGGGGCAGGACCTTTGAACACTGAAGCTTTCTTT.

The chain employs TRBV2 and TRBJ2-1; D remains ambiguous. With 5 bases removed from V and 5 bases from J, the gap between germline ends came to 10 bases. CDR1 and CDR2 from the germline V gene are SNHLY and FYNNEI. The CDR3 totals 13 residues. CDR3 in amino acids: CASSRYRDNEQFF. CDR3 nucleotides: TGTGCCAGCAGTCGATACAGAGACAATGAGCAGTTCTTC.

The rearrangement uses TRBV12-5 and TRBJ2-1; 8 nucleotides align to TRBD2. V dropped 2 bases and J dropped 1; count of bases not matched to a gene: 1. This CDR3 contains 15 residues. Germline V gene data show CDR1 as LGHNT and CDR2 as FRNRAP. The DNA for the CDR3 is TGTGCTAGTGGTTTGCGGGGGGGGTCCTACAATGAGCAGTTCTTC. Its protein product is CASGLRGGSYNEQFF.

The V gene is TRBV12-3 or TRBV12-4, the J gene TRBJ2-5; D remains unclear. Trimming shortened V by 5 bases and J by 3 bases, and 4 bases separated the two germline ends. The CDR3 loop spans 11 amino acids. This CDR3 is CASSPKETQYF. In DNA form, the CDR3 reads TGTGCCAGCAGTCCAAAAGAGACCCAGTACTTC.

This rearrangement joins TRBV14 to TRBJ1-2; D unresolved. Per germline, CDR1 SGHDN and CDR2 FVKESK. Between the trimmed V and J ends, which lost 4 bases and 8 bases, there was a span of 17 bases. The CDR3 sequence is 14 residues long. CDR3 protein: CASSPIVRGWGYTF. The CDR3 DNA reads as TGTGCCAGCAGCCCGATAGTGCGGGGTTGGGGCTACACCTTC.

The chain has TRBV7-8 and TRBJ2-7; 9 bases match TRBD2. Unmatched junction bases numbered 10, after V lost 5 bases and J lost 2 bases. The CDR3 has 16 amino acids. CDR1 and CDR2 (germline): SGHVS, FQNEAQ. This CDR3 reads CASSPSTGGGAYEQYF. The CDR3 bases are TGTGCCAGCAGCCCCAGCACCGGCGGGGGGGCCTACGAGCAGTACTTC.

The chain is built from TRBV19 and TRBJ1-3; no firm D call. Germline V lookup: CDR1 LNHDA, CDR2 SQIVND (reference sequence). This CDR3 has 16 amino acids. V lost 5 bases, J lost 1 base, and 15 bases lay in between. This chain's CDR3 is CASSLARRSSGNTIYF. The CDR3 DNA reads TGTGCCAGTAGTCTCGCGAGGAGGAGTTCTGGAAACACCATATATTTT.

The chain has TRBV7-2 and TRBJ1-2; D unclear. CDR3 length equals 12 residues. Germline CDR1 is SGHTA and CDR2 is FQGNSA. The V end lost 1 base, the J end lost 8 bases, and 8 bases lay between the germline ends. CDR3 in DNA: TGTGCCAGCAGCTTAGTAACTCACGGCTACACCTTC. Protein product: CASSLVTHGYTF.

Here the CDR3 DNA reads TGTGCCAGCAGTTGGAGGGCTGAAGCTTTCTTT. Amino acid sequence: CASSWRAEAFF. The rearrangement joins TRBV6-2 or TRBV6-3 to TRBJ1-1, with D hard to call. Germline CDR1 and CDR2: MNHEY and SVGEGT. The CDR3 loop spans 11 amino acids. Trimming removed 4 bases from V and 6 bases from J, with 6 bases in between.

DNA for the CDR3: TGTGCCACCAGCAGAGGGGGCAGCGGGGGGGACAATGAGCAGTTCTTC. Its protein product is CATSRGGSGGDNEQFF. The chain links TRBV15 to TRBJ2-1, with 10 bases aligning to TRBD2. This CDR3 is 16 amino acids long. The V gene's germline CDR1 is LNHNV and CDR2 YYDKDF (reference sequence). The junction had 5 bases not matched to a gene; V was cut back by 1 base and J by 5 bases.